Described below is a single TCR beta chain sequence and its context. TCRdb re-called the RT-PCR reads with MiXCR, one entry per CDR3 protein. The table shows about 200,000 distinct CDR3 sequences, with around 41% occurring only once. The data stem from a study of patients and donors after allogeneic stem cell transplantation. CDR1 LNHDA and CDR2 SQIVND come from the germline V gene (reference sequence). With V trimmed by 5 bases and J by 3 bases, 9 bases remained unmatched. The CDR3 totals 15 residues. The J gene is TRBJ2-7, the V gene TRBV19, with 8 bases aligning to TRBD1. The specimen was blood, either unsorted or a sorted T cell fraction (not recorded which). This receptor was taken from a human donor who was either an allogeneic HSCT recipient or a stem cell or donor lymphocyte infusion donor (not recorded which). It is not recorded whose cells these are; they may come from a transplant donor. CDR3 loop: CASSVGTGTFYEQYF. The CDR3 DNA sequence: TGTGCCAGTAGTGTCGGGACAGGTACTTTCTACGAGCAGTACTTC.